Following are 16 T cell receptor beta chains from one sample sequenced in a study of T-cell reconstitution after alpha-beta-depleted transplantation in children. Using unique molecular identifiers, the investigators prepared the TCRbeta library. TCRdb redid the calling of the PCR reads with MiXCR, one entry per CDR3 protein. Of approximately 590,000 distinct CDR3 sequences listed, roughly 10% are singletons. The material sequenced was PBMCs from the stem cell graft donor, taken from the stem cell graft. The receptors shown here come from a human donor who donated a stem cell graft to a child with acute myeloid leukemia.

This clonotype was detected many times. This chain connects TRBV9 to TRBJ2-1, with D possibly TRBD1 on 6 matching bases. The germline CDR1 and CDR2 sequences are SGDLS and YYNGEE. Deletions cut 4 bases from V and 8 bases from J, with 19 bases between. CDR3 size: 15 residues. CDR3 nucleotides: TGTGCCAGCAGCCTTGGGCTAGGCCGGACAGATGAGCAGTTCTTC. This sequence encodes CASSLGLGRTDEQFF.

Many counts were recorded for this clonotype. This chain uses TRBV3-1 with TRBJ2-1; possible D gene TRBD2, 5 bases. The V gene lost 3 bases and the J gene lost 10 bases, with 7 bases spanning the gap. Germline V CDR1 and CDR2: LGHDT, YNNKEL (reference sequence). The CDR3 has 11 residues. The CDR3 loop is CASSQAGEQFF. Written as DNA, the CDR3 is TGTGCCAGCAGCCAGGCGGGCGAGCAGTTCTTC.

V usage is TRBV20-1 and J usage is TRBJ2-7, with D possibly being TRBD2 (7 bases). The V gene's germline CDR1 is DFQATT and CDR2 SNEGSKA (reference sequence). This CDR3 region has 18 residues. The V gene lost 2 bases and the J gene lost 6 bases, with 29 bases spanning the gap. DNA of the CDR3: TGCAGTGCTAGAATCTGGGGACGAGGGAGGGGGGAGATGGGCGAGCAGTACTTC. The encoded protein is CSARIWGRGRGEMGEQYF.

In this sample, this clonotype turned up a few times. V usage is TRBV12-3 or TRBV12-4 and J usage is TRBJ1-2; the D gene is possibly TRBD1 (6 bases). Trimming shortened V by 1 base and J by 4 bases, and 13 bases separated the two germline ends. The CDR3 covers 15 residues. CDR3 bases: TGTGCCAGCAGTTTAGGAGGGACACCGGGCTATGGCTACACCTTC. Residues: CASSLGGTPGYGYTF.

This clonotype was picked up many times. The CDR3 DNA is TGTGCCAGCTCACCACTCGGGAACCCAACCTACGAGCAGTACTTC. It specifies CASSPLGNPTYEQYF. The chain uses TRBV18 and TRBJ2-7; D is possibly TRBD2 (5 bases). V lost 1 base to trimming and J lost 2 bases, with 12 bases between them. Germline CDR1 KGHSH, CDR2 LQKENI. The CDR3 is made up of 15 amino acids.

This clonotype has more than one count but fewer than ten. The V and J genes are TRBV5-1 and TRBJ2-7, with D possibly matching TRBD2 (7 bases). Germline V lookup: CDR1 SGHRS, CDR2 YFSETQ. The CDR3 sequence is 20 residues long. Trimming pared 4 bases from V and 1 base from J, leaving 30 bases between. CDR3 in DNA: TGCGCCAGCAGCCACCGGAGCCCCGGGGGAGGGGGTACGGGATCCTACGAGCAGTACTTC. Its translation: CASSHRSPGGGGTGSYEQYF.

This clonotype appeared many times. The chain has TRBV11-2 and TRBJ2-7; no definite D call. The V end was cut by 2 bases, the J end by 0 bases, with 8 bases between. Germline CDR1 reads SGHAT; CDR2 reads FQNNGV. This CDR3 is built from 14 residues. CDR3 region: CASSLNTASYEQYF. The CDR3 DNA follows: TGTGCCAGCAGCTTAAATACGGCCTCCTACGAGCAGTACTTC. Looking up the rest from reference TRBV11-2 and TRBJ2-7 gives the full variable domain: EAGVAQSPRYKIIEKRQSVAFWCNPISGHATLYWYQQILGQGPKLLIQFQNNGVVDDSQLPKDRFSAERLKGVDSTLKIQPAKLEDSAVYLCASSLNTASYEQYFGPGTRLTVT.

In this sample, this clonotype turned up many times. This chain links TRBV7-8 with TRBJ2-7; 9 bases are shared with TRBD2. This CDR3 contains 16 residues. After removal of 4 bases from V and 4 bases from J, the junction contained 11 bases not matched to a gene. The germline V gene has CDR1 SGHVS and CDR2 FQNEAQ. The CDR3 nucleotides are TGTGCCAGCAGCTCCTTACCGGGTCTAGCGGGATACGAGCAGTACTTC. Protein product: CASSSLPGLAGYEQYF.

This clonotype has more than one count but fewer than ten. The V and J genes are TRBV29-1 and TRBJ1-1, with TRBD1 matching over 8 bases. There are 13 residues in the CDR3. In germline, CDR1 is SQVTM, CDR2 ANQGSEA. Trimming cost V 6 bases and J 3 bases; bases outside gene matches: 6. The CDR3 nucleotides are TGCAGCGTCCTAACAGGGGGACACACTGAAGCTTTCTTT. Its protein is CSVLTGGHTEAFF.

This clonotype occurred many times. The rearrangement links TRBV4-3 to TRBJ2-1; D not resolved. The germline CDR1 and CDR2 sequences are LGHNA and YSLEER. The CDR3 has 13 amino acids. V was pared by 1 base and J by 7 bases, with 8 bases between. The CDR3 sequence is CASSQGRLNEQFF. The CDR3 coding sequence is TGCGCCAGCAGCCAAGGCCGGTTGAATGAGCAGTTCTTC.

The table lists this clonotype with a few counts. J is TRBJ2-2 and V is TRBV6-2 or TRBV6-3; 9 nucleotides line up with TRBD1. The V gene end was trimmed by 5 bases and the J gene end by 4 bases; junction bases not matched to a gene: 8. Per the germline V gene, CDR1 is MNHEY and CDR2 is SVGEGT. This CDR3 region has 16 residues. The DNA of the CDR3 is TGTGCCAGCAGTCTGAGTCGGACAGGGGCCACCGGGGAGCTGTTTTTT. Its translation is CASSLSRTGATGELFF.

The CDR3, as DNA: TGTGCCAGCAGTTACACCGGGACAGGGATCGACGAGCAGTACTTC. Protein sequence: CASSYTGTGIDEQYF. The V gene is TRBV6-5, the J gene TRBJ2-7, with 9 bases aligning to TRBD1. Looked up from germline, CDR1 is MNHEY and CDR2 is SVGAGI. This CDR3 has 15 residues. J gave up 5 bases and V 2 bases, and 7 bases lay outside the gene matches.

This clonotype came up a few times. DNA for the CDR3: TGTGCCACCAGTGATCCCTCGGGACGACCCAGCGACGTCCTGACTTTC. It specifies CATSDPSGRPSDVLTF. V is TRBV24-1 and J is TRBJ2-6, with D possibly called TRBD1 or TRBD2 (5 bases each). Looked up from germline, CDR1 is KGHDR and CDR2 is SFDVKD. Trimming left V 3 bases short and J 11 bases short, with 19 bases between. CDR3 length equals 16 residues.

Ten or more counts support this clonotype. The CDR3 coding sequence is TGTGCCAGCAGCGTGCAGGGGGGACTTTACAATGAGCAGTTCTTC. Its protein is CASSVQGGLYNEQFF. V gene TRBV9 combines with J gene TRBJ2-1; weak D call: TRBD1 (7 bases). The CDR3 loop spans 15 amino acids. The ends were cut back, 2 bases at V and 4 bases at J, with 13 bases in the middle. Germline lookup yields CDR1 SGDLS and CDR2 YYNGEE. The full variable domain, rest sourced from reference TRBV9 and TRBJ2-1, is DSGVTQTPKHLITATGQRVTLRCSPRSGDLSVYWYQQSLDQGLQFLIQYYNGEERAKGNILERFSAQQFPDLHSELNLSSLELGDSALYFCASSVQGGLYNEQFFGPGTRLTVL.

This clonotype was counted a few times. The chain combines TRBV2 with TRBJ2-1; no clear D. Looked up from germline, CDR1 is SNHLY and CDR2 is FYNNEI. The CDR3 covers 13 residues. Deletions cut 8 bases from V and 0 bases from J, with 8 bases between. The CDR3 region has the DNA TGTGCCAGCTTCCAGTCCTCCTACAATGAGCAGTTCTTC. Its protein is CASFQSSYNEQFF. The entire variable domain, with the rest obtained from reference TRBV2 and TRBJ2-1, is as follows: EPEVTQTPSHQVTQMGQEVILRCVPISNHLYFYWYRQILGQKVEFLVSFYNNEISEKSEIFDDQFSVERPDGSNFTLKIRSTKLEDSAMYFCASFQSSYNEQFFGPGTRLTVL.

The rearrangement joins TRBV7-8 to TRBJ2-7; 8 bases map to TRBD2. This CDR3 is built from 16 residues. V was clipped by 5 bases and J by 7 bases; unmatched bases: 16. Germline loops: CDR1 SGHVS, CDR2 FQNEAQ. For the CDR3, the DNA is TGTGCCAGCAGCCCTCTCGGGAGCGGGGGCGGGGGGGAGCAGTACTTC. It codes for CASSPLGSGGGGEQYF.